This T cell receptor (beta chain) was observed in a study of T cell repertoires in cytomegalovirus infection. As for the study in general: Indications came from public TCR beta signatures; they pointed to CMV infection and to a matching HLA type.

Study-wide results and caveats: It was HLA-C-restricted CMV-specific TCR beta clonotypes that dominated the response ex vivo. Cumulative public TCR beta family frequency identified CMV carriers with the relevant HLA.

Trimming stripped 6 bases from V and 7 bases from J, with 15 bases between. This CDR3 contains 13 residues. CDR1 and CDR2 from the germline V gene are MNHNS and SASEGT. This clonotype was detected a few times. Its target is not known. Each CDR3 protein gets one entry after TCRdb re-called the reads with MiXCR. The sample yields approximately 750,000 distinct CDR3 sequences, 35% to 45% seen once. The source of this sequence is a human donor in good health (CMV status not recorded). Some clones in this sample may be carry-over from other donors' samples. The V call is TRBV6-1, the J call TRBJ1-1; D is perhaps TRBD1 (5 bases). The material sequenced was PBMCs. The CDR3 loop reads CASSDRNLDEAFF. The CDR3 nucleotides are TGTGCCAGCAGCGACAGAAACCTGGATGAAGCTTTCTTT.